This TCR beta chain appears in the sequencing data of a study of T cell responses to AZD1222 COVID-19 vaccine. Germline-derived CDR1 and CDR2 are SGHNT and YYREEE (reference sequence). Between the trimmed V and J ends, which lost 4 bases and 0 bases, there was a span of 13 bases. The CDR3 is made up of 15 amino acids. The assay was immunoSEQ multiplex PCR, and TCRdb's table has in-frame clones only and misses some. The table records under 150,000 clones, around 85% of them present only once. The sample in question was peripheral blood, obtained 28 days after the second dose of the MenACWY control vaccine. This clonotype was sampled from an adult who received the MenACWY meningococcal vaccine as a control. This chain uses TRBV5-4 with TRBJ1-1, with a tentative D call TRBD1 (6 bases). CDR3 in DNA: TGTGCCAGCAGCCTACCACAGGGATTGAACACTGAAGCTTTCTTT. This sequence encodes CASSLPQGLNTEAFF.